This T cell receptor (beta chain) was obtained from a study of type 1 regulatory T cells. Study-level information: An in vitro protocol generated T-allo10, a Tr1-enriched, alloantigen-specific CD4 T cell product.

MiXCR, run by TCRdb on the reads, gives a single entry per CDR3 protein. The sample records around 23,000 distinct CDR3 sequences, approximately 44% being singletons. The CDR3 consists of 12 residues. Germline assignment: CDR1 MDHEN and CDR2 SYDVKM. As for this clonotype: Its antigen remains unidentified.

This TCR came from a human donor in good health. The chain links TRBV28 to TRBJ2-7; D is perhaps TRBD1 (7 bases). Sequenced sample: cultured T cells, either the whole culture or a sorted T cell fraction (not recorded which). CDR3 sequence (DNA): TGTGCGTCCGAGGAGGGGGCTGTTGAGCAGTACTTC. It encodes CASEEGAVEQYF.